A single sample is the source of the 15 T cell receptor beta chains below, sequenced in a study of identical twins. TCRdb itself ran the 5' RACE reads through MiXCR, one entry per CDR3 protein. Of 300,000 to 400,000 distinct CDR3 sequences detected, around 9.7% appear once; the ten largest clones hold 8.5% to 10%. Sequencing was carried out using naive T cells sorted from blood. The receptors were sampled from a woman in her 50s in good health.

This clonotype was observed a handful of times. This chain joins TRBV10-3 and TRBJ2-6; 11 bases agree with TRBD1. The CDR3 has 18 residues. The germline V gene encodes CDR1 ENHRY and CDR2 SYGVKD. Unmatched junction bases numbered 9, after V lost 6 bases and J lost 2 bases. The CDR3 is CAISYTPGQGAGANVLTF. Written as DNA, the CDR3 is TGTGCCATCAGCTATACACCGGGACAGGGGGCTGGGGCCAACGTCCTGACTTTC.

This clonotype was seen a few times. CDR3 DNA sequence: TGTGCCAGCAGCTACGGGATCCCAGCTAACTATGGCTACACCTTC. Its protein is CASSYGIPANYGYTF. The V and J genes are TRBV7-3 and TRBJ1-2; D not resolved. V lost 4 bases, J lost 0 bases, and 12 bases lay in between. Germline lookup yields CDR1 SGHTA and CDR2 FQGTGA. The CDR3 consists of 15 residues.

The sample holds many counts of this clonotype. J is TRBJ2-5 and V is TRBV7-3; D unclear. V lost 1 base and J 5 bases, leaving 11 bases between the germline ends. The CDR3 length is 14 residues. Per germline, CDR1 SGHTA and CDR2 FQGTGA. CDR3 region: CASSLIGGDETQYF. DNA for the CDR3: TGTGCCAGCAGCTTAATCGGTGGCGATGAGACCCAGTACTTC.

The V call is TRBV6-2 or TRBV6-3, the J call TRBJ2-2; D is perhaps TRBD1 or TRBD2 (5 bases each). The germline V gene encodes CDR1 MNHEY and CDR2 SVGEGT. The CDR3 has 15 amino acids. V was pared by 6 bases and J by 2 bases, with 13 bases between. CDR3 region: CASSSRDGNTGELFF. The CDR3, as DNA: TGTGCCAGCAGCTCCCGGGACGGTAACACCGGGGAGCTGTTTTTT.

This clonotype was counted at least ten times. The CDR3 region has the DNA TGCAGCGTTGAAGATCAAGACAGGGGCGCGTATGGCTACACCTTC. Protein: CSVEDQDRGAYGYTF. This chain links TRBV29-1 with TRBJ1-2; TRBD1 agrees at 8 bases. The CDR3 runs 15 residues. Germline CDR1 and CDR2: SQVTM and ANQGSEA. After removal of 0 bases from V and 5 bases from J, the junction contained 8 bases not matched to a gene.

The table lists this clonotype with many counts. The chain combines TRBV4-2 with TRBJ2-1, with TRBD1 identical over 8 bases. This CDR3 is built from 14 residues. With V trimmed by 6 bases and J by 6 bases, 7 bases remained unmatched. Germline-derived CDR1 and CDR2 are LGHNA and YNFKEQ. The CDR3 here is CASSHADRGNEQFF. CDR3 DNA sequence: TGTGCCAGCAGTCACGCCGACAGGGGCAATGAGCAGTTCTTC.

V and J are TRBV5-1 and TRBJ1-1; no clear D. CDR1 and CDR2 from the germline V gene are SGHRS and YFSETQ. The CDR3 loop spans 12 amino acids. V was trimmed by 7 bases and J by 1 base, leaving 8 bases between them. CDR3 in DNA: TGCGCCAGCCATGGTACGAACACTGAAGCTTTCTTT. It yields the protein CASHGTNTEAFF. The variable domain in full, with the rest retrieved from reference TRBV5-1 and TRBJ1-1, is KAGVTQTPRYLIKTRGQQVTLSCSPISGHRSVSWYQQTPGQGLQFLFEYFSETQRNKGNFPGRFSGRQFSNSRSEMNVSTLELGDSALYLCASHGTNTEAFFGQGTRLTVV.

In this sample, this clonotype turned up a few times. The gene calls are TRBV2 and TRBJ1-2; D unresolved. Trimming cost V 11 bases and J 6 bases, with 10 bases left between them. The CDR3 is made up of 10 amino acids. From germline, CDR1 is SNHLY and CDR2 FYNNEI. CDR3: CALDANGYTF. In DNA, the CDR3 is TGTGCCCTCGACGCAAATGGCTACACCTTC.

This clonotype was seen a handful of times. This chain connects TRBV29-1 to TRBJ2-2; tentative D call: TRBD1 (5 bases). V lost 3 bases and J 5 bases, leaving 10 bases between the germline ends. This CDR3 is 13 amino acids long. CDR1 SQVTM and CDR2 ANQGSEA come from the germline V gene. For the CDR3, the DNA is TGCAGCGTTGAGTGGGGCCTTACCGGGGAGCTGTTTTTT. Translating it yields CSVEWGLTGELFF.

The CDR3 nucleotides are TGTGCTAGTGGTCCCCGACAGAACACCGGGGAGCTGTTTTTT. It codes for CASGPRQNTGELFF. This chain connects TRBV12-5 to TRBJ2-2, with D unclear. Trimming pared 5 bases from V and 1 base from J, leaving 8 bases between. The V gene's germline CDR1 is LGHNT and CDR2 FRNRAP. The length of the CDR3 is 14 residues.

The gene calls are TRBV7-8 and TRBJ2-1, with a tentative D call TRBD2 (6 bases). V was cut by 0 bases and J by 7 bases, with 16 bases left in between. This CDR3 spans 16 amino acids. CDR1 is SGHVS and CDR2 is FQNEAQ in the germline V gene. The CDR3 DNA is TGTGCCAGCAGCTTAGCGCTGCAGCATGGGGGGAATGAGCAGTTCTTC. This translates into CASSLALQHGGNEQFF. The variable domain in full, completed from reference TRBV7-8 and TRBJ2-1, reads GAGVSQSPRYKVAKRGQDVALRCDPISGHVSLFWYQQALGQGPEFLTYFQNEAQLDKSGLPSDRFFAERPEGSVSTLKIQRTQQEDSAVYLCASSLALQHGGNEQFFGPGTRLTVL.

This clonotype was detected a few times. The chain has TRBV3-1 and TRBJ2-1, with D tentatively TRBD2 (5 bases). V was pared by 4 bases and J by 9 bases, with 13 bases between. Germline V gene sequence: CDR1 LGHDT, CDR2 YNNKEL (reference sequence). The CDR3 totals 13 residues. DNA of the CDR3: TGTGCCAGCAGCCCCCTCGGTGGGAGTGAGCAGTTCTTC. This sequence encodes CASSPLGGSEQFF.

This clonotype was observed many times. The chain has TRBV5-1 and TRBJ1-1; weak D call: TRBD1 (6 bases). The CDR3 runs 15 residues. Per germline, CDR1 SGHRS and CDR2 YFSETQ. V was pared by 4 bases and J by 6 bases, with 19 bases between. CDR3 sequence reads: CASSQTGAPLSEAFF. Here the CDR3 DNA reads TGCGCCAGCAGCCAGACAGGCGCCCCTTTGTCTGAAGCTTTCTTT.

This clonotype has more than one count but fewer than ten. This chain connects TRBV7-9 to TRBJ1-1; tentative D call: TRBD1 (5 bases). Germline lookup yields CDR1 SEHNR and CDR2 FQNEAQ (reference sequence). V was cut by 6 bases and J by 2 bases, with 16 bases left in between. This CDR3 spans 15 amino acids. The CDR3 DNA reads TGTGCCAGCAGGGGGACCGGGGGGGTCAACACTGAAGCTTTCTTT. This encodes CASRGTGGVNTEAFF.

Many counts were recorded for this clonotype. The CDR3 end shows no conserved phenylalanine or tryptophan, and so a read error is likely. The limits of the CDR3 on the DNA are not certain, so only TCRdb's listed CDR3 is given. V usage is TRBV20-1 and J usage is TRBJ2-1; the table's D gene call, TRBD2, was not cross checked with the DNA. Per germline, CDR1 DFQATT and CDR2 SNEGSKA (reference sequence). A total of 10 residues make up the CDR3, ends included. The CDR3 loop is CSARFGVTSP.